What follows are 25 T cell receptor beta chains derived from one specimen sequenced in a study of T cells after yellow fever vaccination. MiXCR was run by TCRdb on the 5' RACE reads, yielding one entry per CDR3 protein. The sample lists about 220,000 distinct CDR3 sequences, 3.2% occurring once. The specimen was CD4+ T cells sorted from PBMCs, collected 10 days after the yellow fever booster vaccination. The receptors come from a man younger than 30 who received the YFV17D yellow fever vaccine.

This clonotype was seen repeatedly, ten times or more. The V gene is TRBV30, the J gene TRBJ1-1, with 10 bases that match TRBD1. The CDR3 is made up of 15 amino acids. J was trimmed by 3 bases and V by 1 base; bases with no gene match: 5. Per germline, CDR1 GTSNPN and CDR2 SVGIG (reference sequence). CDR3: CAWSGWDRGDTEAFF. For the CDR3, the DNA is TGTGCCTGGAGTGGTTGGGACAGGGGAGACACTGAAGCTTTCTTT.

This clonotype turned up a few times. The V and J genes are TRBV9 and TRBJ2-4; 10 bases map to TRBD2. The CDR3 sequence is 16 residues long. V was clipped by 1 base and J by 4 bases; unmatched bases: 5. Looked up from germline, CDR1 is SGDLS and CDR2 is YYNGEE. DNA of the CDR3: TGTGCCAGCAGCGTAACGGCTAGCGGGGGTAAAAACATTCAGTACTTC. Amino acid sequence: CASSVTASGGKNIQYF. The full variable domain, its missing parts supplied by reference TRBV9 and TRBJ2-4, is DSGVTQTPKHLITATGQRVTLRCSPRSGDLSVYWYQQSLDQGLQFLIQYYNGEERAKGNILERFSAQQFPDLHSELNLSSLELGDSALYFCASSVTASGGKNIQYFGAGTRLSVL.

The rearrangement joins TRBV7-9 to TRBJ2-2, with a weak D call TRBD2 (5 bases). Germline V gene lookup returns CDR1 SEHNR and CDR2 FQNEAQ (reference sequence). The CDR3 consists of 14 residues. The ends were cut back, 5 bases at V and 3 bases at J, with 10 bases in the middle. The CDR3 sequence is CASSRNGDTGELFF. The CDR3 DNA is TGTGCCAGCAGCCGCAACGGGGACACCGGGGAGCTGTTTTTT.

This clonotype was detected ten times or more. The chain is built from TRBV5-1 and TRBJ1-1; TRBD1 might be the D (6 bases). CDR1 SGHRS and CDR2 YFSETQ come from the germline V gene. Trimming shortened V by 3 bases and J by 3 bases, and 18 bases separated the two germline ends. There are 16 residues in the CDR3. The CDR3, as DNA: TGCGCCAGCAGCTCGCCTGGCCCAGGGGTCGACACTGAAGCTTTCTTT. It specifies CASSSPGPGVDTEAFF.

CDR3 region: CASRGTSYNEQFF. The CDR3 DNA follows: TGTGCCAGCAGGGGGACTAGCTACAATGAGCAGTTCTTC. The V gene is TRBV6-2 or TRBV6-3, the J gene TRBJ2-1; 8 positions match TRBD2. The CDR3 contains 13 residues. Per germline, CDR1 MNHEY and CDR2 SVGEGT. With V trimmed by 6 bases and J by 3 bases, 1 base remained unmatched.

This chain's CDR3 is CASSQFARALRYGSGNTIYF. The CDR3 nucleotides read TGCGCCAGCAGCCAGTTCGCCAGGGCTCTGCGTTATGGGTCTGGAAACACCATATATTTT. The chain has TRBV4-1 and TRBJ1-3; TRBD1 is a possible D gene (5 bases). CDR3 length equals 20 residues. Trimming stripped 3 bases from V and 1 base from J, with 25 bases between. The germline CDR1 and CDR2 sequences are MGHRA and YSYEKL.

This clonotype was observed many times. This sequence joins TRBV7-9 and TRBJ1-6; 7 bases align to TRBD1. Losses at the gene ends were 5 bases for V and 7 bases for J; bases not matched to a gene: 8. This CDR3 contains 15 residues. CDR1 is SEHNR and CDR2 is FQNEAQ in the germline V gene (reference sequence). The CDR3 DNA follows: TGTGCCAGCAGCCCCCGACAGGGTTTCAATTCACCCCTCCACTTT. It translates to CASSPRQGFNSPLHF.

The chain links TRBV7-3 to TRBJ2-1; 8 nucleotides line up with TRBD1. In germline, CDR1 is SGHTA, CDR2 FQGTGA. This CDR3 has 15 amino acids. The J segment lost 9 bases and the V segment lost 5 bases, leaving 12 bases of the junction unmatched. The CDR3 loop reads CASSQTGAGAGEQFF. CDR3 sequence (DNA): TGTGCCAGCAGCCAGACAGGGGCAGGGGCTGGTGAGCAGTTCTTC.

This clonotype has ten or more counts. The V call is TRBV18, the J call TRBJ2-1, with a tentative D call TRBD2 (6 bases). Deletions cut 1 base from V and 8 bases from J, with 12 bases between. This CDR3 contains 14 residues. Germline V gives CDR1 KGHSH, CDR2 LQKENI. This chain's CDR3 is CASSPQLAWDEQFF. DNA of the CDR3: TGTGCCAGCTCACCACAGCTAGCGTGGGATGAGCAGTTCTTC.

The chain links TRBV28 to TRBJ2-7, with 7 positions matching TRBD1. J lost 2 bases, V lost 4 bases, and 5 bases had no gene match. The CDR3 consists of 14 residues. CDR1 MDHEN and CDR2 SYDVKM come from the germline V gene. As DNA, the CDR3 is TGTGCCAGCAGTTCCGGGACAGTCCCCTACGAGCAGTACGTC. It yields the protein CASSSGTVPYEQYV.

This clonotype turned up a few times. The genes are TRBV30 and TRBJ1-2; no clear D gene. CDR1 and CDR2 (germline): GTSNPN, SVGIG (reference sequence). The CDR3 runs 13 residues. Trimming pared 4 bases from V and 3 bases from J, leaving 12 bases between. The CDR3 region has the DNA TGTGCCTGGAAAGGGTGGGCCCACTATGGCTACACCTTC. The encoded protein is CAWKGWAHYGYTF. The whole variable domain, filled in from reference TRBV30 and TRBJ1-2, reads SQTIHQWPATLVQPVGSPLSLECTVEGTSNPNLYWYRQAAGRGLQLLFYSVGIGQISSEVPQNLSASRPQDRQFILSSKKLLLSDSGFYLCAWKGWAHYGYTFGSGTRLTVV.

The gene calls are TRBV30 and TRBJ2-1, with TRBD1 matching 8 bases. Trimming removed 0 bases from V and 5 bases from J; junction bases left unmatched: 9. Germline CDR1 GTSNPN, CDR2 SVGIG (reference sequence). The CDR3 consists of 16 residues. CDR3 nucleotides: TGTGCCTGGAGTGTATGGCCCAGGGGGCCCCACAATGAGCAGTTCTTC. This sequence encodes CAWSVWPRGPHNEQFF.

V is TRBV5-1 and J is TRBJ2-7; D is possibly TRBD2 (5 bases). The V gene's germline CDR1 is SGHRS and CDR2 YFSETQ. Trimming cost V 0 bases and J 4 bases, with 11 bases left between them. The CDR3 is 14 amino acids. The CDR3 DNA sequence: TGCGCCAGCAGCTTGGTTTTGTCGGGGTACGAGCAGTACTTC. Protein product: CASSLVLSGYEQYF.

The chain recombines TRBV20-1 with TRBJ1-3; weak D call: TRBD1 (5 bases). Trimming removed 6 bases at V and 2 bases at J, with 14 bases between. Looked up from germline, CDR1 is DFQATT and CDR2 is SNEGSKA (reference sequence). This CDR3 comprises 14 residues. The chain's CDR3 is CSAAEGLTGNTIYF. As DNA, the CDR3 is TGCAGTGCCGCCGAGGGGCTTACTGGAAACACCATATATTTT.

The sample holds many counts of this clonotype. This rearrangement joins TRBV19 to TRBJ2-2; D gene uncertain. The ends were cut back, 3 bases at V and 3 bases at J, with 8 bases in the middle. Germline V gene lookup returns CDR1 LNHDA and CDR2 SQIVND (reference sequence). The CDR3 has 14 amino acids. The CDR3 DNA is TGTGCCAGTAGTATGCCCTACCACACCGGGGAGCTGTTTTTT. Its translation is CASSMPYHTGELFF. Drawing the rest from reference TRBV19 and TRBJ2-2, the complete variable domain is DGGITQSPKYLFRKEGQNVTLSCEQNLNHDAMYWYRQDPGQGLRLIYYSQIVNDFQKGDIAEGYSVSREKKESFPLTVTSAQKNPTAFYLCASSMPYHTGELFFGEGSRLTVL.

The rearrangement joins TRBV1 to TRBJ2-1; whether TRBD2, the table's D call, matches the DNA was not checked. TRBV1 is shown as a pseudogene. This CDR3 region has 14 residues. The CDR3 reads CTSSPLSGVDEQFF. The CDR3 DNA reads as TGCACCAGCAGCCCTCTTAGCGGGGTGGATGAGCAGTTCTTC.

This clonotype was seen only a few times. V gene TRBV7-2 combines with J gene TRBJ1-4, with D unclear. V lost 4 bases, J lost 0 bases, and 9 bases lay in between. From germline, CDR1 is SGHTA and CDR2 FQGNSA. The CDR3 loop spans 15 amino acids. The CDR3 loop is CASSYSQATNEKLFF. In DNA, the CDR3 is TGTGCCAGCAGCTACAGTCAAGCAACTAATGAAAAACTGTTTTTT.

In this sample, this clonotype turned up a few times. The chain joins TRBV7-9 to TRBJ1-5; D gene ambiguous. Germline values: CDR1 SEHNR, CDR2 FQNEAQ (reference sequence). V shed 4 bases and J shed 9 bases, with 10 bases lying between them. The length of the CDR3 is 12 residues. CDR3 sequence reads: CASSSGRRPQHF. The CDR3 coding sequence is TGTGCCAGCAGCTCCGGCCGGCGGCCCCAGCATTTT. Drawing the rest from reference TRBV7-9 and TRBJ1-5, the complete variable domain is DTGVSQNPRHKITKRGQNVTFRCDPISEHNRLYWYRQTLGQGPEFLTYFQNEAQLEKSRLLSDRFSAERPKGSFSTLEIQRTEQGDSAMYLCASSSGRRPQHFGDGTRLSIL.

This clonotype appeared many times. This rearrangement joins TRBV5-1 to TRBJ2-7, with a tentative D call TRBD1 (7 bases). Trimming pared 4 bases from V and 2 bases from J, leaving 16 bases between. This CDR3 contains 15 residues. Germline CDR1 reads SGHRS; CDR2 reads YFSETQ. For the CDR3, the DNA is TGCGCCAGCAGCAACCCCGGCGGGACAGCCTACGAGCAGTACTTC. Protein sequence: CASSNPGGTAYEQYF.

This clonotype has only a few counts. The V and J genes are TRBV27 and TRBJ2-2; 8 bases fit TRBD2. This CDR3 contains 15 residues. Germline CDR1 and CDR2: MNHEY and SMNVEV (reference sequence). Trimming at V came to 2 bases and at J to 6 bases, leaving 5 bases not matched to a gene. The CDR3 nucleotides read TGTGCCAGCAGTTTAGAACCCGGGGGGGCCGGGGAGCTGTTTTTT. Translating it yields CASSLEPGGAGELFF.

This clonotype was seen many times. The rearrangement links TRBV5-1 to TRBJ2-1, with TRBD2 matching 12 bases. J was trimmed by 5 bases and V by 4 bases; bases with no gene match: 4. The CDR3 is made up of 15 amino acids. Germline V gives CDR1 SGHRS, CDR2 YFSETQ. The CDR3 sequence is CASSPLAGGDNEQFF. The CDR3, as DNA: TGCGCCAGCAGCCCTCTAGCGGGGGGGGACAATGAGCAGTTCTTC.

This clonotype was found many times. The chain employs TRBV29-1 and TRBJ1-4; D is unclear. The CDR3 runs to 13 residues. Trimming pared 4 bases from V and 8 bases from J, leaving 14 bases between. Germline V lookup: CDR1 SQVTM, CDR2 ANQGSEA. CDR3 in DNA: TGCAGCGTTGGGGTGGCTGAGGGAGAAAAACTGTTTTTT. Its translation is CSVGVAEGEKLFF.

This clonotype was observed at least ten times. DNA of the CDR3: TGTGCCAGCAGCGAGACAGGGCGCACTGAAGCTTTCTTT. Protein product: CASSETGRTEAFF. The chain links TRBV12-3 or TRBV12-4 to TRBJ1-1; 7 bases map to TRBD1. Germline trimming cut 6 bases from V and 4 bases from J; bases unmatched to any gene: 5. The CDR3 is made up of 13 amino acids.

There are many counts of this clonotype. The chain joins TRBV18 to TRBJ1-3; no definite D call. CDR1 and CDR2 (germline): KGHSH, LQKENI. There are 16 residues in the CDR3. Trimming took 2 bases from V and 4 from J, leaving 15 bases between them. CDR3 nucleotide sequence: TGTGCCAGCTCACCATCGCGGGGTAGCAGAGGAAACACCATATATTTT. This encodes CASSPSRGSRGNTIYF.

Only a few counts were recorded for this clonotype. The rearrangement joins TRBV28 to TRBJ2-5; 9 nucleotides line up with TRBD1. This CDR3 has 14 amino acids. CDR1 is MDHEN and CDR2 is SYDVKM in the germline V gene. With V trimmed by 10 bases and J by 1 base, 7 bases remained unmatched. The DNA of the CDR3 is TGTGCCACCGACCGGGACAGGGTCCAAGAGACCCAGTACTTC. This gives the protein CATDRDRVQETQYF.